Each of the 13 T cell receptor beta chains below was sequenced from the same sample in a study of T cell responses to AZD1222 COVID-19 vaccine. Data came from immunoSEQ multiplex PCR; TCRdb stores just in-frame clones and leaves some out. The repertoire holds some 110,000 clones, with more than 80% as singletons. The specimen comprised peripheral blood, sampled 28 days after the second AZD1222 dose. Receptors were obtained from an adult who received the AZD1222 COVID-19 vaccine.

CDR3 DNA: TGCAGTGCTAGCCCCGGGGCCCGAGCTTTCTTT. Its translation is CSASPGARAFF. The chain has TRBV20-1 and TRBJ1-1; perhaps TRBD1 as D (5 bases). The germline V gene has CDR1 DFQATT and CDR2 SNEGSKA (reference sequence). This CDR3 spans 11 amino acids. V was shortened by 3 bases and J by 10 bases, with 12 bases between the two germline ends.

This sequence joins TRBV28 and TRBJ2-1; 9 bases align to TRBD1. After removal of 1 base from V and 8 bases from J, the junction contained 21 bases not matched to a gene. This CDR3 region has 20 residues. Germline V lookup: CDR1 MDHEN, CDR2 SYDVKM. The CDR3 nucleotides are TGTGCCAGCAGTTTATCGGGACAGGGCAGTACACATCCTTGGGGCTATGAGCAGTTCTTC. It translates to CASSLSGQGSTHPWGYEQFF. The entire variable domain, with the rest obtained from reference TRBV28 and TRBJ2-1, is as follows: DVKVTQSSRYLVKRTGEKVFLECVQDMDHENMFWYRQDPGLGLRLIYFSYDVKMKEKGDIPEGYSVSREKKERFSLILESASTNQTSMYLCASSLSGQGSTHPWGYEQFFGPGTRLTVL.

V usage is TRBV18 and J usage is TRBJ2-2; D gene uncertain. CDR3 length: 13 residues. Trimming cost V 2 bases and J 1 base, with 2 bases left between them. Germline V lookup: CDR1 KGHSH, CDR2 LQKENI. In DNA form, the CDR3 reads TGTGCCAGCTCACCAGTGAACACCGGGGAGCTGTTTTTT. Protein sequence: CASSPVNTGELFF.

The chain joins TRBV6-9 to TRBJ1-1; D is uncertain. This CDR3 region has 15 residues. The V end lost 4 bases, the J end lost 1 base, and 13 bases lay between the germline ends. The germline CDR1 and CDR2 sequences are MNHGY and SVAAGI. The CDR3 sequence: CASSLKGPANTEAFF. The CDR3 DNA sequence: TGTGCCAGCAGTTTGAAAGGCCCAGCGAACACTGAAGCTTTCTTT.

This chain joins TRBV5-4 and TRBJ2-4, with D tentatively TRBD1 or TRBD2 (7 bases each). V lost 4 bases to trimming and J lost 7 bases, with 15 bases between them. Germline V CDR1 and CDR2: SGHNT, YYREEE (reference sequence). The CDR3 contains 14 residues. CDR3 sequence (DNA): TGTGCCAGCAGCCTACAGGGGAGGGGGAACATTCAGTACTTC. It specifies CASSLQGRGNIQYF.

The V gene is TRBV27, the J gene TRBJ2-5, with D unresolved. Trimming took off 7 bases at V and 5 bases at J, with 17 bases between the two ends. The germline gives CDR1 MNHEY, CDR2 SMNVEV (reference sequence). The CDR3 spans 14 residues. CDR3 coding DNA: TGTGCCAGCACCGCCAGCCTAGGATTGGAGACCCAGTACTTC. Amino acids: CASTASLGLETQYF.

The J gene is TRBJ2-5, the V gene TRBV9, with 7 bases identical to TRBD2. Trimming cost V 4 bases and J 5 bases; bases outside gene matches: 8. The CDR3 has 14 residues. Germline assignment: CDR1 SGDLS and CDR2 YYNGEE. CDR3 sequence: CASSTGLGGETQYF. The DNA of the CDR3 is TGTGCCAGCAGCACCGGACTAGGCGGGGAGACCCAGTACTTC.

This clone has a handful of counts. The gene calls are TRBV6-4 and TRBJ2-1, with TRBD2 identical over 12 bases. The trim removed 6 bases at V and 10 bases at J, leaving 10 bases unmatched. This CDR3 is 15 amino acids long. Germline V CDR1 and CDR2: MRHNA, SNTAGT. In DNA, the CDR3 is TGTGCCAGCAGCCGGACTAGCGGGGCCTCCACGGAGCAGTTCTTC. Its translation: CASSRTSGASTEQFF.

This chain links TRBV6-5 with TRBJ1-3; D call uncertain. The V gene's germline CDR1 is MNHEY and CDR2 SVGAGI. V shed 7 bases and J shed 0 bases, with 13 bases lying between them. The CDR3 extends over 15 amino acids. CDR3 in amino acids: CASTDGRHSGNTIYF. The CDR3 nucleotides read TGTGCCAGCACAGACGGGCGGCACTCTGGAAACACCATATATTTT.

The J gene is TRBJ1-1, the V gene TRBV7-9, with 10 bases lining up with TRBD1. Looked up from germline, CDR1 is SEHNR and CDR2 is FQNEAQ (reference sequence). This CDR3 contains 14 residues. J gave up 3 bases and V 5 bases, and 3 bases lay outside the gene matches. This CDR3 reads CASSPGQGDTEAFF. The CDR3 DNA reads TGTGCCAGCAGCCCTGGACAGGGGGACACTGAAGCTTTCTTT. The variable domain in full, completed from reference TRBV7-9 and TRBJ1-1, reads DTGVSQNPRHKITKRGQNVTFRCDPISEHNRLYWYRQTLGQGPEFLTYFQNEAQLEKSRLLSDRFSAERPKGSFSTLEIQRTEQGDSAMYLCASSPGQGDTEAFFGQGTRLTVV.

In its sample, this clone was seen a few times. This chain links TRBV6-5 with TRBJ1-3; no reliable D call. The CDR3 spans 14 residues. Germline-derived CDR1 and CDR2 are MNHEY and SVGAGI. Trimming took off 6 bases at V and 0 bases at J, with 9 bases between the two ends. The CDR3 protein is CASSPGSSGNTIYF. The CDR3 DNA is TGTGCCAGCAGCCCGGGTAGCTCTGGAAACACCATATATTTT.

V gene TRBV7-9 combines with J gene TRBJ2-2; no clear D. The CDR3 consists of 16 residues. The germline CDR1 and CDR2 sequences are SEHNR and FQNEAQ (reference sequence). The germline V and J ends were trimmed by 0 bases and 3 bases, with 11 bases remaining between them. The CDR3 sequence: CASSLALNTDTGELFF. Here the CDR3 DNA reads TGTGCCAGCAGCTTAGCCCTCAATACGGACACCGGGGAGCTGTTTTTT.

This chain uses TRBV4-3 with TRBJ2-2; D gene uncertain. The CDR3 covers 15 residues. V was cut by 0 bases and J by 4 bases, with 9 bases left in between. CDR1 is LGHNA and CDR2 is YSLEER in the germline V gene. The CDR3 spells CASSQDRAATGELFF. As DNA, the CDR3 is TGCGCCAGCAGCCAAGATAGGGCCGCCACCGGGGAGCTGTTTTTT.